The next 21 T cell receptor beta chains were all read from a single sample in a study of long-term antiretroviral therapy in people with HIV. Survey-level resolution applied to immunoSEQ assay v3.0. Sequencing used immunoSEQ multiplex PCR; TCRdb keeps in-frame clones, though not all of them. Of over 9,000 clones detected, 65% to 85% appear once; the ten largest clones hold about 15%. The specimen comprised unsorted PBMCs, sampled 0.4 years before starting antiretroviral therapy. These receptors were collected from a man between 25 and 39 years old with HIV.

The table lists this clone with a few counts. The V gene is TRBV2, the J gene TRBJ2-7; D possibly corresponds to TRBD2 (6 bases). Germline V lookup: CDR1 SNHLY, CDR2 FYNNEI. This CDR3 is 13 amino acids long. The V end was cut by 4 bases, the J end by 1 base, with 8 bases between. CDR3 bases: TGTGCCAGCAGTGTGGACTATTCCTACGAGCAGTACTTC. It specifies CASSVDYSYEQYF.

V and J are TRBV11-3 and TRBJ2-7, with TRBD1 identical over 10 bases. This CDR3 has 15 residues. J gave up 5 bases and V 4 bases, and 8 bases lay outside the gene matches. Germline CDR1 reads SGHNT; CDR2 reads YENEEA. Here the CDR3 DNA reads TGTGCCAGCAGCTCGGGACAGGGGAGGAACCACGAGCAGTACTTC. It is translated as CASSSGQGRNHEQYF.

The chain combines TRBV2 with TRBJ1-5, with unresolved D. The CDR3 has 15 amino acids. The V gene's germline CDR1 is SNHLY and CDR2 FYNNEI. Trimming left V 4 bases short and J 6 bases short, with 16 bases between. CDR3 residues: CASSGRTTQSQPQHF. The DNA for the CDR3 is TGTGCCAGCAGTGGCCGGACCACTCAGAGTCAGCCCCAGCATTTT.

This chain links TRBV29-1 with TRBJ2-7; D may match TRBD1 or TRBD2 (5 bases each). Germline V gene data show CDR1 as SQVTM and CDR2 as ANQGSEA. V gave up 1 base and J gave up 9 bases, with 16 bases separating them. The CDR3 consists of 13 residues. The CDR3 is CSVEGRGERGQYF. The CDR3 DNA reads TGCAGCGTTGAAGGCAGAGGGGAACGGGGGCAGTACTTC.

This clone was seen a single time. The chain is built from TRBV6-1 and TRBJ1-5, with TRBD1 as a possible D gene (6 bases). Germline values: CDR1 MNHNS, CDR2 SASEGT. The V end lost 2 bases, the J end lost 2 bases, and 10 bases lay between the germline ends. This CDR3 spans 15 amino acids. The CDR3 here is CASSEQGLGNQPQHF. CDR3 DNA: TGTGCCAGCAGTGAACAGGGGCTTGGCAATCAGCCCCAGCATTTT.

V and J are TRBV5-1 and TRBJ2-6, with a possible D match to TRBD1 (5 bases). Germline V CDR1 and CDR2: SGHRS, YFSETQ. V lost 2 bases and J 4 bases, leaving 19 bases between the germline ends. The CDR3 extends over 18 amino acids. The CDR3 bases are TGCGCCAGCAGCTTCGTGACAGAACTGTTTTCAGGGGCCAACGTCCTGACTTTC. Translation: CASSFVTELFSGANVLTF.

This chain connects TRBV18 to TRBJ1-4; possible D gene TRBD1, 5 bases. Trimming left V 0 bases short and J 3 bases short, with 14 bases between. CDR3 length equals 17 residues. Per germline, CDR1 KGHSH and CDR2 LQKENI. CDR3 in amino acids: CASSPPVQGVSNEKLFF. The CDR3 coding sequence is TGTGCCAGCTCACCACCAGTCCAAGGGGTCTCTAATGAAAAACTGTTTTTT.

V usage is TRBV5-8 and J usage is TRBJ2-7; TRBD2 is a possible D gene (6 bases). This CDR3 is built from 15 residues. In germline, CDR1 is SGHTS, CDR2 YDEGEE. V was trimmed by 0 bases and J by 0 bases, leaving 10 bases between them. As DNA, the CDR3 is TGTGCCAGCAGCTTGGTTCGGGACTCCTCCTACGAGCAGTACTTC. This gives the protein CASSLVRDSSYEQYF.

This clone appeared a few times. The CDR3 nucleotides read TGTGCCAGCACTGAACAGGGACCTCCGAGCTCCTACGAGCAGTACTTC. Encoded protein: CASTEQGPPSSYEQYF. The J gene is TRBJ2-7, the V gene TRBV27; D is possibly TRBD1 (6 bases). Germline V gene data show CDR1 as MNHEY and CDR2 as SMNVEV (reference sequence). The CDR3 length is 16 residues. The V end lost 7 bases, the J end lost 0 bases, and 19 bases lay between the germline ends.

The J gene is TRBJ2-1, the V gene TRBV28; possibly TRBD2 for D (6 bases). In germline, CDR1 is MDHEN, CDR2 SYDVKM. Trimming pared 2 bases from V and 8 bases from J, leaving 13 bases between. The CDR3 runs 14 residues. CDR3 DNA: TGTGCCAGCAGTTTACCGACTAGTTGGGATGAGCAGTTCTTC. Protein product: CASSLPTSWDEQFF.

The J gene is TRBJ2-5, the V gene TRBV13, with 9 bases matching TRBD2. The junction had 17 bases not matched to a gene; V was cut back by 4 bases and J by 5 bases. The germline gives CDR1 PRHDT, CDR2 FYEKMQ (reference sequence). The CDR3 covers 18 residues. The CDR3 DNA sequence: TGTGCCAGCAGCTCTCGAACTAGCGGGTTCCTTTCCCTGGAGACCCAGTACTTC. Protein sequence: CASSSRTSGFLSLETQYF.

This clone was picked up a small number of times. This rearrangement joins TRBV4-1 to TRBJ1-2; 7 nucleotides align to TRBD1. The CDR3 runs to 15 residues. V shed 2 bases, J shed 8 bases, and the junction held 11 bases outside the gene matches. Germline loops: CDR1 MGHRA, CDR2 YSYEKL. The CDR3 protein is CASSQPDREAEGYTF. The DNA of the CDR3 is TGCGCCAGCAGCCAACCCGACAGGGAGGCGGAAGGCTACACCTTC.

The chain employs TRBV9 and TRBJ2-1, with TRBD2 identical over 7 bases. CDR1 is SGDLS and CDR2 is YYNGEE in the germline V gene. J gave up 7 bases and V 0 bases, and 4 bases lay outside the gene matches. This CDR3 is built from 14 residues. The CDR3, as DNA: TGTGCCAGCAGCGTAGGAGCGGGAAGGAATGAGCAGTTCTTC. Protein product: CASSVGAGRNEQFF. The variable domain in full, with the rest retrieved from reference TRBV9 and TRBJ2-1, is DSGVTQTPKHLITATGQRVTLRCSPRSGDLSVYWYQQSLDQGLQFLIQYYNGEERAKGNILERFSAQQFPDLHSELNLSSLELGDSALYFCASSVGAGRNEQFFGPGTRLTVL.

A few counts support this clone. This chain links TRBV19 with TRBJ1-4; 11 bases align to TRBD1. The CDR3 loop spans 16 amino acids. The trim removed 3 bases at V and 8 bases at J, leaving 8 bases unmatched. Germline V gives CDR1 LNHDA, CDR2 SQIVND (reference sequence). CDR3 residues: CASSILGQGAREKLFF. The CDR3 DNA sequence: TGTGCCAGTAGTATCCTCGGACAGGGGGCGCGAGAAAAACTGTTTTTT.

This sequence joins TRBV5-1 and TRBJ1-2; a possible D gene is TRBD1 (5 bases). The CDR3 spans 15 residues. The ends were cut back, 4 bases at V and 2 bases at J, with 15 bases in the middle. Per the germline V gene, CDR1 is SGHRS and CDR2 is YFSETQ. The CDR3 bases are TGCGCCAGCAGCCCAGGACAAAGGCCCAACTATGGCTACACCTTC. It specifies CASSPGQRPNYGYTF.

V usage is TRBV4-1 and J usage is TRBJ2-5, with D possibly matching TRBD2 (6 bases). Germline V gene lookup returns CDR1 MGHRA and CDR2 YSYEKL. Trimming cost V 1 base and J 1 base, with 10 bases left between them. The CDR3 has 15 amino acids. The CDR3 is CASSQVLRGQETQYF. CDR3 nucleotides: TGCGCCAGCAGCCAAGTCCTGCGGGGCCAAGAGACCCAGTACTTC.

This clone occurred a few times. The chain uses TRBV25-1 and TRBJ2-7, with TRBD1 identical over 7 bases. CDR1 and CDR2 (germline): MGHDK, SYGVNS. The CDR3 is 13 residues long. The V gene end was trimmed by 3 bases and the J gene end by 5 bases; junction bases not matched to a gene: 4. The CDR3 loop is CASSDPDRDEQYF. As DNA, the CDR3 is TGTGCCAGCAGTGACCCCGACAGGGACGAGCAGTACTTC.

The rearrangement links TRBV6-1 to TRBJ2-1, with D perhaps TRBD1 or TRBD2 (5 bases each). The ends were cut back, 5 bases at V and 6 bases at J, with 14 bases in the middle. The germline CDR1 and CDR2 sequences are MNHNS and SASEGT. CDR3 size: 14 residues. CDR3 amino acids: CASSPGPEGNEQFF. The CDR3 DNA reads TGTGCCAGCAGTCCGGGACCTGAGGGCAATGAGCAGTTCTTC.

V and J are TRBV4-1 and TRBJ1-4; D might be TRBD1 (6 bases). The germline gives CDR1 MGHRA, CDR2 YSYEKL. CDR3 length: 15 residues. V was clipped by 3 bases and J by 8 bases, with 16 bases between them. The CDR3 sequence: CASSQQGGVNEKLFF. CDR3 sequence (DNA): TGCGCCAGCAGCCAGCAAGGGGGAGTAAACGAAAAACTGTTTTTT.

The V call is TRBV28, the J call TRBJ1-6, with 9 bases aligning to TRBD1. Germline V gives CDR1 MDHEN, CDR2 SYDVKM. The CDR3 totals 13 residues. Trimming at V came to 8 bases and at J to 9 bases, leaving 5 bases not matched to a gene. The CDR3 spells CASSDRGSSPLHF. Written as DNA, the CDR3 is TGTGCCAGCTCGGACAGGGGCAGTTCACCCCTCCACTTT.

The chain has TRBV4-3 and TRBJ2-1, with D unclear. The germline gives CDR1 LGHNA, CDR2 YSLEER. Trimming removed 2 bases from V and 0 bases from J, with 14 bases in between. The CDR3 is 17 residues long. CDR3 sequence (DNA): TGCGCCAGCAGCCAATGGGTTTCTACATACTCCTACAATGAGCAGTTCTTC. Translation: CASSQWVSTYSYNEQFF.